Shown below are 31 T cell receptor beta chains from a single sample sequenced in a study of blood T cell repertoires in COVID-19. TCRdb keeps only in-frame clones here, not all; method: immunoSEQ multiplex PCR. The sample consists of about 55,000 clones, 70% to 90% of them appearing once. The sample comprised peripheral blood. All receptors come from a man aged 65 to 79 with acute or convalescent COVID-19.

The chain couples TRBV2 to TRBJ2-1; 7 nucleotides match TRBD1. Germline lookup yields CDR1 SNHLY and CDR2 FYNNEI. The V segment lost 3 bases and the J segment 8 bases; nucleotides outside the gene matches: 7. The length of the CDR3 is 14 residues. The CDR3 here is CASSDPQGSYEQFF. For the CDR3, the DNA is TGTGCCAGCAGTGACCCACAGGGGTCGTATGAGCAGTTCTTC.

V is TRBV7-2 and J is TRBJ2-7; 16 nucleotides match TRBD2. Trimming at V came to 0 bases and at J to 3 bases, leaving 5 bases not matched to a gene. The CDR3 is made up of 18 amino acids. The germline V gene has CDR1 SGHTA and CDR2 FQGNSA. DNA of the CDR3: TGTGCCAGCAGCTTAGCGCTGGGACTAGCGGGGGGGAGCTACGAGCAGTACGTC. Its protein product is CASSLALGLAGGSYEQYV.

The chain recombines TRBV20-1 with TRBJ2-2; 8 nucleotides agree with TRBD2. This CDR3 comprises 15 residues. With 3 bases clipped from V and 4 bases from J, the junction kept 7 bases outside the gene matches. Germline V gene lookup returns CDR1 DFQATT and CDR2 SNEGSKA (reference sequence). Written as DNA, the CDR3 is TGCAGTGCTAGTCCCGGGAGGGCCTCCACCGGGGAGCTGTTTTTT. Its protein product is CSASPGRASTGELFF.

A single count supports this clone. J is TRBJ2-3 and V is TRBV11-3; TRBD2 aligns across 11 bases. Germline lookup yields CDR1 SGHNT and CDR2 YENEEA. This CDR3 has 15 residues. V shed 5 bases, J shed 4 bases, and the junction held 5 bases outside the gene matches. The CDR3 sequence is CASSPTSGGADTQYF. DNA of the CDR3: TGTGCCAGCAGCCCAACTAGCGGGGGCGCAGATACGCAGTATTTT.

The chain has TRBV9 and TRBJ2-1, with 13 positions matching TRBD2. CDR3 size: 13 residues. J lost 9 bases, V lost 5 bases, and 2 bases had no gene match. CDR1 SGDLS and CDR2 YYNGEE come from the germline V gene. This CDR3 reads CASSWTSGGEQFF. In DNA, the CDR3 is TGTGCCAGCAGTTGGACTAGCGGGGGTGAGCAGTTCTTC.

The gene calls are TRBV5-4 and TRBJ2-3; 11 positions match TRBD1. With V trimmed by 0 bases and J by 5 bases, 2 bases remained unmatched. The CDR3 totals 15 residues. CDR1 and CDR2 (germline): SGHNT, YYREEE (reference sequence). CDR3 amino acids: CASSLAGTGGDTQYF. CDR3 in DNA: TGTGCCAGCAGCTTGGCCGGGACAGGGGGAGATACGCAGTATTTT.

The CDR3 nucleotides are TGCAGCGTTGAGGATCCTAGCGGGAGGTGGTCCTACAATGAGCAGTTCTTC. It encodes CSVEDPSGRWSYNEQFF. The gene calls are TRBV29-1 and TRBJ2-1, with 11 bases lining up with TRBD2. J gave up 1 base and V 3 bases, and 8 bases lay outside the gene matches. In germline, CDR1 is SQVTM, CDR2 ANQGSEA. The CDR3 has 17 residues.

CDR3 sequence reads: CASSTGTLDQPQHF. In nucleotides, the CDR3 is TGTGCCAGTAGTACCGGGACTCTCGATCAGCCCCAGCATTTT. The chain couples TRBV19 to TRBJ1-5; TRBD1 might be the D (5 bases). Trimming left V 4 bases short and J 5 bases short, with 12 bases between. CDR1 LNHDA and CDR2 SQIVND come from the germline V gene (reference sequence). The CDR3 loop spans 14 amino acids.

This clone was recorded a few times. The chain employs TRBV19 and TRBJ1-5; 9 bases line up with TRBD1. The CDR3 is 16 amino acids. Germline lookup yields CDR1 LNHDA and CDR2 SQIVND (reference sequence). V was pared by 5 bases and J by 6 bases, with 11 bases of the junction left unmatched. CDR3 region: CASSPSGQGGGQPQHF. Written as DNA, the CDR3 is TGTGCCAGTAGTCCGTCGGGACAGGGAGGCGGTCAGCCCCAGCATTTT.

The sample holds one count of this clone. This chain joins TRBV6-5 and TRBJ1-4; TRBD1 might be the D (6 bases). The CDR3 is 13 amino acids. Between the trimmed V and J ends, which lost 7 bases and 4 bases, there was a span of 10 bases. Looked up from germline, CDR1 is MNHEY and CDR2 is SVGAGI. The CDR3 nucleotides read TGTGCCAGCAACAGGGCTTTTAATGAAAAACTGTTTTTT. It is translated as CASNRAFNEKLFF.

A single count supports this clone. The chain links TRBV9 to TRBJ1-2; D gene uncertain. CDR3 size: 13 residues. V was trimmed by 3 bases and J by 1 base, leaving 7 bases between them. Germline CDR1 and CDR2: SGDLS and YYNGEE. In DNA form, the CDR3 reads TGTGCCAGCAGCGGCGGTTATAACTATGGCTACACCTTC. It yields the protein CASSGGYNYGYTF.

A few counts support this clone. The chain links TRBV27 to TRBJ2-7; TRBD1 matches 8 bases. The germline V gene has CDR1 MNHEY and CDR2 SMNVEV (reference sequence). The V segment lost 8 bases and the J segment 7 bases; nucleotides outside the gene matches: 10. This CDR3 spans 13 amino acids. The CDR3 loop reads CASSWTGSWEQYF. The CDR3 DNA reads as TGTGCCAGCTCGTGGACAGGGTCGTGGGAGCAGTACTTC.

This clone occurred a few times. The rearrangement joins TRBV27 to TRBJ2-3; tentatively, D is TRBD2 (6 bases). The germline V and J ends were trimmed by 3 bases and 8 bases, with 15 bases remaining between them. This CDR3 is 14 amino acids long. CDR1 and CDR2 from the germline V gene are MNHEY and SMNVEV (reference sequence). The CDR3 region has the DNA TGTGCCAGCAGTTTCCAAGGAGGGGCCGGTACGCAGTATTTT. Protein: CASSFQGGAGTQYF.

This rearrangement joins TRBV5-1 to TRBJ2-7, with TRBD1 identical over 8 bases. The CDR3 sequence is 13 residues long. Germline V gene data show CDR1 as SGHRS and CDR2 as YFSETQ. V trimming: 1 base; J trimming: 7 bases; junction bases outside the gene matches: 4. CDR3 loop: CASSLSQGGEQYF. The CDR3 nucleotides read TGCGCCAGCAGCTTGTCACAGGGGGGAGAGCAGTACTTC.

This clone showed up just a few times. This chain joins TRBV12-3 or TRBV12-4 and TRBJ1-2; the D is unclear. This CDR3 is built from 12 residues. Trimming took 6 bases from V and 4 from J, leaving 9 bases between them. DNA for the CDR3: TGTGCCAGCAGGTTGGGGAGCTATGGCTACACCTTC. Translated, it gives CASRLGSYGYTF.

This rearrangement joins TRBV11-2 to TRBJ2-3; no definite D call. Trimming removed 6 bases at V and 1 base at J, with 5 bases between. The CDR3 runs 12 residues. Per germline, CDR1 SGHAT and CDR2 FQNNGV. The CDR3 protein is CASSRGTDTQYF. The CDR3 DNA sequence: TGTGCCAGCAGTCGAGGCACAGATACGCAGTATTTT.

The CDR3 DNA sequence: TGTGCCAGTAGATCACACCGAGCGGGAGGCAGCTACAATGAGCAGTTCTTC. It specifies CASRSHRAGGSYNEQFF. This sequence joins TRBV19 and TRBJ2-1; the match to TRBD2 covers 9 bases. Trimming took 6 bases from V and 3 from J; bases not matched to a gene: 12. The germline gives CDR1 LNHDA, CDR2 SQIVND (reference sequence). The CDR3 totals 17 residues.

The CDR3 DNA reads as TGTGCCAGTAGTATAGTTGGAGACTACGAGCAGTACTTC. It translates to CASSIVGDYEQYF. The chain uses TRBV19 and TRBJ2-7; D not certain. Germline-derived CDR1 and CDR2 are LNHDA and SQIVND (reference sequence). The germline V and J ends were trimmed by 1 base and 3 bases, with 7 bases remaining between them. The CDR3 is 13 amino acids.

This clone was detected once. The chain has TRBV27 and TRBJ2-3; D not resolved. Trimming removed 4 bases from V and 0 bases from J, with 5 bases in between. CDR1 is MNHEY and CDR2 is SMNVEV in the germline V gene (reference sequence). This CDR3 region has 13 residues. The CDR3 here is CASSSTSTDTQYF. The CDR3 nucleotides are TGTGCCAGCAGTTCGACTAGCACAGATACGCAGTATTTT.

This clone was observed a few times. The V call is TRBV11-2, the J call TRBJ2-1, with D tentatively TRBD2 (6 bases). Germline V gene data show CDR1 as SGHAT and CDR2 as FQNNGV. This CDR3 has 15 residues. Trimming took 1 base from V and 9 from J, leaving 16 bases between them. The CDR3: CASSLGMGGRREQFF. DNA for the CDR3: TGTGCCAGCAGCTTAGGTATGGGGGGTAGGCGTGAGCAGTTCTTC.

There are a few counts of this clone. The rearrangement uses TRBV3-1 (or the pseudogene TRBV3-2) and TRBJ2-3; 8 bases map to TRBD2. The CDR3 is 16 residues long. Trimming cost V 0 bases and J 5 bases; bases outside gene matches: 7. CDR1 and CDR2 (germline): LGHDT, YNNKEL (reference sequence). CDR3 in DNA: TGTGCCAGCAGCCAAGATTACGGGAGGGCCGGAGATACGCAGTATTTT. This encodes CASSQDYGRAGDTQYF.

The chain links TRBV11-3 to TRBJ2-1, with TRBD2 identical over 8 bases. Trimming cost V 5 bases and J 5 bases; bases outside gene matches: 14. The CDR3 totals 17 residues. Germline CDR1 and CDR2: SGHNT and YENEEA. The DNA of the CDR3 is TGTGCCAGCAGCCCGAGCGAGAGCGGGGGTGGGAACAATGAGCAGTTCTTC. Its protein product is CASSPSESGGGNNEQFF.

V and J are TRBV5-4 and TRBJ1-2, with TRBD1 matching 7 bases. The CDR3 is 16 residues long. Germline V gene sequence: CDR1 SGHNT, CDR2 YYREEE (reference sequence). Germline trimming cut 5 bases from V and 0 bases from J; bases unmatched to any gene: 10. The CDR3 sequence is CASRQDRLISNYGYTF. In DNA form, the CDR3 reads TGTGCCAGCAGACAGGACAGGCTTATATCTAACTATGGCTACACCTTC.

V gene TRBV7-6 combines with J gene TRBJ1-6; weak D call: TRBD1 (5 bases). CDR1 and CDR2 from the germline V gene are SGHVS and FNYEAQ. V was clipped by 2 bases and J by 5 bases, with 16 bases between them. The CDR3 totals 17 residues. This chain's CDR3 is CASSLSPTGQDNSPLHF. CDR3 in DNA: TGTGCCAGCAGCTTAAGCCCCACCGGACAAGATAATTCACCCCTCCACTTT.

CDR3 amino acids: CASSPSLLAGRHNEQFF. CDR3 DNA sequence: TGTGCCAGCAGCCCCTCCCTCTTAGCGGGCCGTCACAATGAGCAGTTCTTC. The gene calls are TRBV7-2 and TRBJ2-1; 7 bases match TRBD2. With 5 bases clipped from V and 5 bases from J, the junction kept 15 bases outside the gene matches. CDR3 length equals 17 residues. Germline CDR1 and CDR2: SGHTA and FQGNSA.

This clone was recorded once. The chain is built from TRBV12-3 or TRBV12-4 and TRBJ2-7; 8 nucleotides agree with TRBD2. The CDR3 extends over 12 amino acids. V shed 8 bases, J shed 3 bases, and the junction held 3 bases outside the gene matches. The CDR3 loop reads CASGRGGYEQYF. The CDR3 bases are TGTGCCAGCGGTCGGGGGGGCTACGAGCAGTACTTC.

V is TRBV7-8 and J is TRBJ1-1; TRBD1 aligns across 8 bases. In germline, CDR1 is SGHVS, CDR2 FQNEAQ. The CDR3 runs 15 residues. J gave up 0 bases and V 5 bases, and 5 bases lay outside the gene matches. CDR3 in DNA: TGTGCCAGCAGCCCGCGACAGGGGTTGAACACTGAAGCTTTCTTT. Residues: CASSPRQGLNTEAFF. Supplemented by reference TRBV7-8 and TRBJ1-1, the full variable domain reads GAGVSQSPRYKVAKRGQDVALRCDPISGHVSLFWYQQALGQGPEFLTYFQNEAQLDKSGLPSDRFFAERPEGSVSTLKIQRTQQEDSAVYLCASSPRQGLNTEAFFGQGTRLTVV.

This clone was seen only a few times. The chain combines TRBV5-1 with TRBJ1-6, with a weak D call TRBD1 (6 bases). Germline V gives CDR1 SGHRS, CDR2 YFSETQ. The CDR3 contains 14 residues. Between the trimmed V and J ends, which lost 4 bases and 7 bases, there was a span of 12 bases. DNA for the CDR3: TGCGCCAGCAGCCAGCAGGGGACCAATTCACCCCTCCACTTT. It codes for CASSQQGTNSPLHF.

CDR3 in amino acids: CASSPLLAGSYNEQFF. The CDR3 region has the DNA TGTGCCAGCAGTCCACTTTTAGCGGGCTCCTACAATGAGCAGTTCTTC. The chain is built from TRBV4-2 and TRBJ2-1, with TRBD2 matching over 7 bases. Germline CDR1 is LGHNA and CDR2 is YNFKEQ. The CDR3 runs to 16 residues. Losses at the gene ends were 6 bases for V and 0 bases for J; bases not matched to a gene: 8.

The table lists this clone with a count of one. The CDR3 sequence is CASSLSWGGLRNEQFF. The DNA of the CDR3 is TGTGCCAGCAGCCTCAGCTGGGGGGGCCTGAGGAATGAGCAGTTCTTC. The chain uses TRBV9 and TRBJ2-1, with a possible D match to TRBD2 (7 bases). CDR1 and CDR2 from the germline V gene are SGDLS and YYNGEE. V lost 4 bases, J lost 7 bases, and 21 bases lay in between. The CDR3 runs to 16 residues.

As to this clone: Other DNA sequences in the sample encode the same CDR3. The chain recombines TRBV19 with TRBJ2-3; 8 nucleotides match TRBD1. The CDR3 spans 16 residues. Trimming took 3 bases from V and 0 from J; bases not matched to a gene: 5. Germline CDR1 LNHDA, CDR2 SQIVND (reference sequence). CDR3 region: CASSIGTGSSTDTQYF. In DNA, the CDR3 is TGTGCCAGTAGTATCGGGACAGGCTCTAGCACAGATACGCAGTATTTT.